This is a list of T cell receptor beta chains from one sample in a study of CD8+CD57+ T cells in acquired aplastic anemia. TCRdb called the reads again in MiXCR, with one record for every CDR3 protein. The sample contains approximately 380,000 distinct CDR3 sequences, about 70% of which appear only once. Sequencing was performed on sorted CD4+, CD8+, or CD8+CD57+ T cells (not recorded which) from PBMCs. All receptors derive from a human donor in good health, serving as a control. Both conserved end residues are part of each CDR3. The D gene is left open where the match is weak. Size values are once, few and many counts, or a class for expanded clones, and some rows have none.

>16|-|-|TRBJ1-5|TRBV4-2
CASSPPRRAIGQPQHF
TGTGCCAGCAGCCCCCCGAGGAGGGCGATCGGTCAGCCCCAGCATTTT
>13|-|few|TRBJ2-2|TRBV19
CASKGRNTGELFF
TGTGCCAGTAAAGGCAGGAACACCGGGGAGCTGTTTTTT
>15|TRBD2|-|TRBJ2-3|TRBV2
CVSSLAGGTTDTQYF
TGTGTCAGCAGTTTGGCGGGGGGGACCACAGATACGCAGTATTTT
>13|-|-|TRBJ2-7|TRBV12-3/TRBV12-4
CASSWGVAYEQYF
TGTGCCAGCAGTTGGGGGGTGGCCTACGAGCAGTACTTC
>13|TRBD2|many|TRBJ2-3|TRBV2
CASSGAGEDTQYF
TGTGCCAGCAGTGGAGCGGGGGAGGATACGCAGTATTTT
>13|TRBD1|-|TRBJ2-1|TRBV2
CAIDRGSYNEQFF
TGTGCCATCGACAGGGGCTCCTACAATGAGCAGTTCTTC
>11|-|-|TRBJ1-6|TRBV20-1
CSASRGGTVHF
TGCAGTGCTAGTAGGGGGGGAACCGTCCACTTT
>14|TRBD1|-|TRBJ1-5|TRBV6-1
CASSRTGIHQPQHF
TGTGCCAGCAGTCGGACAGGGATTCATCAGCCCCAGCATTTT
>14|-|-|TRBJ1-6|TRBV7-2
CASSLSYLTEAFHF
TGTGCCAGCAGCTTATCCTATCTAACTGAAGCCTTCCACTTT
>14|-|-|TRBJ1-4|TRBV7-2
CASSLKQTHEILFF
TGTGCCAGCAGCTTAAAACAGACCCATGAAATACTGTTTTTT
>14|-|-|TRBJ2-2|TRBV20-1
CSALPATNYGELFF
TGCAGTGCACTTCCCGCAACGAACTACGGGGAGCTGTTTTTT
>14|-|-|TRBJ1-6|TRBV15
CATSREPGFSPLPF
TGTGCCACCAGCAGAGAACCGGGATTTTCACCCCTCCCCTTT
>14|TRBD1|many|TRBJ1-3|TRBV7-9
CASSLSQGVYTIYF
TGTGCCAGCAGCTTAAGTCAGGGGGTGTACACCATATATTTT
>14|-|-|TRBJ1-5|TRBV5-4
CATGPLGGGQPQHF
TGTGCCACCGGCCCCCTCGGGGGAGGTCAGCCCCAGCATTTT
>11|-|many|TRBJ2-7|TRBV2
CASMKPYEQYF
TGTGCCAGTATGAAGCCCTACGAGCAGTACTTC
>16|-|-|TRBJ2-5|TRBV9
CASSVGGVEDTQSQYF
TGTGCCAGCAGCGTAGGCGGGGTCGAAGATACGCAGTCCCAGTACTTC
>12|TRBD1|once|TRBJ1-2|TRBV29-1
CSVRDSNYGYTF
TGCAGCGTTAGGGACAGCAACTATGGCTACACCTTC
>12|-|-|TRBJ1-3|TRBV7-3
CASRTRRNTIYF
TGTGCCAGCAGGACGAGGAGAAACACCATATATTTT